This T cell receptor (beta chain) was observed in a study of blood T cell repertoires in COVID-19. The overall study: Both acute and convalescent COVID-19 samples were obtained from the United States, Italy and Spain.

This clone was seen a few times. With 2 bases removed from V and 1 base from J, the gap between germline ends came to 12 bases. CDR1 is MNHNY, CDR2 SVGAGI, per germline (reference sequence). The CDR3 is 16 amino acids. Sequencing was performed with immunoSEQ multiplex PCR; in TCRdb, only in-frame clones are kept and a portion is missing. The data show about 140,000 clones, about three quarters seen once. The chain recombines TRBV6-6 with TRBJ2-1; possibly TRBD2 for D (7 bases). Material: peripheral blood. This receptor was identified in a woman aged 45-59 years with active or convalescent COVID-19. CDR3 DNA sequence: TGTGCCAGCAGTTACGGGGCGGGGGCATCCTACAATGAGCAGTTCTTC. Protein sequence: CASSYGAGASYNEQFF.